This T cell receptor (beta chain) was found in a study of neurological immune-mediated disorders. The cDNA was produced through 5'RACE with 10-nucleotide random UMIs. One entry per CDR3 protein results from TCRdb running MiXCR on the 5' RACE reads. The data hold approximately 70,000 distinct CDR3 sequences, with approximately 4.1% observed a single time. This clonotype appeared many times. V gave up 2 bases and J gave up 4 bases, with 6 bases separating them. The CDR3 runs to 13 residues. Germline V CDR1 and CDR2: MNHEY, SMNVEV (reference sequence). 2 million PBMCs stored at -80 C were the source of the unsorted libraries.

This receptor was obtained from a man aged 25-45 years with multiple sclerosis. The chain employs TRBV27 and TRBJ1-5; D uncertain. The sample taken for sequencing was PBMCs. The CDR3 sequence is CASSLNRNQPQHF. The CDR3 coding sequence is TGTGCCAGCAGTTTAAACAGAAATCAGCCCCAGCATTTT.